The entry below describes one T cell receptor beta chain. These data originate in a study of blood T cell repertoires in COVID-19. The overall study: The study drew acute and convalescent COVID-19 samples from the United States, Italy and Spain. PBMCs, B-cell-depleted T cells, or T cells provided the cDNA or gDNA that made up the material.

Original handling: Estimation of nucleated cell counts relied on the amplification of reference gene primers. TCRdb's copy holds only in-frame clones and misses some; the assay was immunoSEQ multiplex PCR. Clonal size and the V and J genes are those of that table, whereas D and trimming came from the DNA. The sample shows 180,000 or so clones, about four fifths of them seen only once. The origin of this receptor is a woman in her seventies with acute or convalescent COVID-19. Sequences were obtained from peripheral blood.

The CDR3, as DNA: TGTGCCAGCAGCTTGGCGGTGCAGCGGTACAATGAGCAGTTCTTC. Encoded protein: CASSLAVQRYNEQFF. The chain uses TRBV7-6 and TRBJ2-1, with a possible D match to TRBD2 (5 bases). This CDR3 comprises 15 residues. Germline loops: CDR1 SGHVS, CDR2 FNYEAQ. V lost 3 bases and J lost 4, with 13 bases in between.